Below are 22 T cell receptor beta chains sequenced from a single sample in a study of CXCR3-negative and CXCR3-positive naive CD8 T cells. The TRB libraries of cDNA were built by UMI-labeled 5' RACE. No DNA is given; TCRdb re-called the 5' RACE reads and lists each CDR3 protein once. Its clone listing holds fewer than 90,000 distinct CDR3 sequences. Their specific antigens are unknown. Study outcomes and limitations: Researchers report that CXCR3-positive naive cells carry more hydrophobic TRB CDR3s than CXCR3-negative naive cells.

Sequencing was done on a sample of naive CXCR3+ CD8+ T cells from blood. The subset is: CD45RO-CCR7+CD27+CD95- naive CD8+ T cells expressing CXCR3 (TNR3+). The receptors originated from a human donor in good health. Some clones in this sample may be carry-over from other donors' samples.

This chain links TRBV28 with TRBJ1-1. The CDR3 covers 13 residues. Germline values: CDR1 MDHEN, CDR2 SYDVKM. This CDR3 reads CASSFNENTEAFF.

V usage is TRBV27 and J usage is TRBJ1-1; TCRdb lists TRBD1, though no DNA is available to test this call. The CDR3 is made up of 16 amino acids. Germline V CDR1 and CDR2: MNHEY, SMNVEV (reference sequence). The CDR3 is CASRFIHRSSNTEAFF.

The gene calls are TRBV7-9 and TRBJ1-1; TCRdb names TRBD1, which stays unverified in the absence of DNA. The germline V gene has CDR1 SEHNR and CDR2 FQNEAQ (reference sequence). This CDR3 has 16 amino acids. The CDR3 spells CASTSPSEGVAAEAFF.

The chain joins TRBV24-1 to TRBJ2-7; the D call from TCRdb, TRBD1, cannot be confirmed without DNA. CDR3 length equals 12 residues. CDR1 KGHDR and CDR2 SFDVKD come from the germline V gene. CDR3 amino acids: CATIPTGYEQYF.

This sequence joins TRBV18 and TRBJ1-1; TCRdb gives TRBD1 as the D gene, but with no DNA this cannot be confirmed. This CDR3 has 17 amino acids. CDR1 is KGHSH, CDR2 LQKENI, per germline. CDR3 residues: CASSPPGTSEMNTEAFF.

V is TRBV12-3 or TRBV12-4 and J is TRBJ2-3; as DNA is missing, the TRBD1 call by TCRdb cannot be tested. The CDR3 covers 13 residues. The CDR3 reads CASSLRQGDTQYF.

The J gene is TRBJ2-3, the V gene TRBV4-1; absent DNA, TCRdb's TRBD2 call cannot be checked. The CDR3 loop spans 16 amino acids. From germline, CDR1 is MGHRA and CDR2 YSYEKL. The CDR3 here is CASSQEGSGGTDTQYF.

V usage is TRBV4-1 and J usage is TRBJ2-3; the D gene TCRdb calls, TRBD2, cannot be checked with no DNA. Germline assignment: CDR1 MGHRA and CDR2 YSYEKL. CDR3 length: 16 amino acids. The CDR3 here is CASSQVWGEDTDTQYF.

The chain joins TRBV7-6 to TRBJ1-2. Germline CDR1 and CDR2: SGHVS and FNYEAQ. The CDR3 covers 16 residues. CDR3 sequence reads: CASSLEVGGEIDGYTF.

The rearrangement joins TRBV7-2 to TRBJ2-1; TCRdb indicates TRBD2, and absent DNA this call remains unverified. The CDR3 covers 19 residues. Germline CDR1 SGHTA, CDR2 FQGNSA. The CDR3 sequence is CASSEPGLAGFPDYNEQFF. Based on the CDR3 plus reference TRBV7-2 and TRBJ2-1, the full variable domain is GAGVSQSPSNKVTEKGKDVELRCDPISGHTALYWYRQSLGQGLEFLIYFQGNSAPDKSGLPSDRFSAERTGGSVSTLTIQRTQQEDSAVYLCASSEPGLAGFPDYNEQFFGPGTRLTVL.

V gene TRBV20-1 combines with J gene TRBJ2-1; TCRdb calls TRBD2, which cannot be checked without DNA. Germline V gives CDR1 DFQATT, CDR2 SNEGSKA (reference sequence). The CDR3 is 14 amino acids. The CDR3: CSARSSGAYNEQFF.

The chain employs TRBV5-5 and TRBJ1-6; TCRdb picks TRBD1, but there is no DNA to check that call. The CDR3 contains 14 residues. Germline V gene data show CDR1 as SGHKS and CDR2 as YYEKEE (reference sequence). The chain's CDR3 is CASSLEGPNSPLHF. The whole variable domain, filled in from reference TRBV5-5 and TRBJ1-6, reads DAGVTQSPTHLIKTRGQQVTLRCSPISGHKSVSWYQQVLGQGPQFIFQYYEKEERGRGNFPDRFSARQFPNYSSELNVNALLLGDSALYLCASSLEGPNSPLHFGNGTRLTVT.

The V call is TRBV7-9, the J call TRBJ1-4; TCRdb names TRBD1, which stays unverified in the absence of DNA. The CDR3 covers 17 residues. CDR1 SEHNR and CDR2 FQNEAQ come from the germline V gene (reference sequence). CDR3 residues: CASSFPSRDTDGEKLFF.

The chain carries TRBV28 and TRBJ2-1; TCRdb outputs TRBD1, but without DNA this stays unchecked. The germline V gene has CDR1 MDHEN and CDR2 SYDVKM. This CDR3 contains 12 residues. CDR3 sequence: CAILDRGNEQFF.

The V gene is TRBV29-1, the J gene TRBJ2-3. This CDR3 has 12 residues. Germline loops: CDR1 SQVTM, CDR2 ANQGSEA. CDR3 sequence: CSVEPDTDTQYF.

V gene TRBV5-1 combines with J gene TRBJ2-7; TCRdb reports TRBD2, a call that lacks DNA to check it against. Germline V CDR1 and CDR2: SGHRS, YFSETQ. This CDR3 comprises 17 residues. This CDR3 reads CASSLAALMTGSYEQYF.

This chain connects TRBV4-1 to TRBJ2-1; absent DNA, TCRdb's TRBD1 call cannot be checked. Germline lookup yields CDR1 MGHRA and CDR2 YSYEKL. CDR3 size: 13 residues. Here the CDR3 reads CASSQELAPPEFF.

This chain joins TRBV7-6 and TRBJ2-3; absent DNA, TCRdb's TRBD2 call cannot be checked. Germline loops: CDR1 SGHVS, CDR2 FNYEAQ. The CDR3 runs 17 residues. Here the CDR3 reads CASSSGLAGESEDTQYF. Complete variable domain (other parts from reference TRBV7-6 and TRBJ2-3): GAGVSQSPRYKVTKRGQDVALRCDPISGHVSLYWYRQALGQGPEFLTYFNYEAQQDKSGLPNDRFSAERPEGSISTLTIQRTEQRDSAMYRCASSSGLAGESEDTQYFGPGTRLTVL.

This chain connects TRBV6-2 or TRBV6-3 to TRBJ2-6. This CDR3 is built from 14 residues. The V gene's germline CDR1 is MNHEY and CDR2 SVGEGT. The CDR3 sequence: CASSYSSGANVLTF.

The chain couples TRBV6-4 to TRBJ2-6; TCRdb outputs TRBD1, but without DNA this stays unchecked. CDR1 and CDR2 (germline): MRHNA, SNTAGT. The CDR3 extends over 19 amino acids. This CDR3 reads CASSDSVKGGPSGANVLTF.

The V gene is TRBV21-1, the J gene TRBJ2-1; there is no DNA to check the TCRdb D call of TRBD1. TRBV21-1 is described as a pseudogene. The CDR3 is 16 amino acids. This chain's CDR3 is CASSKHHSDSYNEQFF.

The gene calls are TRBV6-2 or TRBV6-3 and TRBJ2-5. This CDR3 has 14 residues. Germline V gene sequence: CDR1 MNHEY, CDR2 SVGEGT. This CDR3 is CASSYIGSAETQYF.